This T cell receptor (beta chain) stems from a study of blood T cell repertoires in COVID-19. CDR3 length: 14 residues. V shed 2 bases and J shed 8 bases, with 15 bases lying between them. CDR1 and CDR2 from the germline V gene are MNHEY and SVGAGI. Sequencing used immunoSEQ multiplex PCR; TCRdb keeps in-frame clones, though not all of them. The sample lists 95,000 to 150,000 clones; about four fifths were seen once. This clone has more than one count but fewer than ten. This TCR derives from a man in his sixties with acute or convalescent COVID-19. The chain joins TRBV6-5 to TRBJ1-1; D is ambiguous. Sequenced input: peripheral blood. CDR3 sequence: CASSYRSRAPEAFF. CDR3 coding DNA: TGTGCCAGCAGTTACCGCTCGCGGGCACCCGAAGCTTTCTTT.